This TCR beta chain stems from a study of OX40 agonist ivuxolimab in advanced cancers. Whole-study context: At just under 85% male, the cohort had a mean age of approximately 60 years, ranging from 23 to 79. Whole-study results and caveats: Dosing at 0.1 to 3.0 mg/kg was accompanied by clonal expansion of CD4+ and CD8+ blood T cells by week 6. The antigens recognized by the expanded peripheral T cells, that is their antigen specificity, were not determined.

A note on this clone: The antigen is undetermined.

Libraries were prepared by immunoSEQ multiplex PCR; TCRdb keeps only in-frame clonotypes and omits some of them. Here the sample spans 70,000 to 85,000 clones, roughly nine tenths being singletons. The CDR3 has 15 residues. Germline values: CDR1 SGHTA, CDR2 FQGNSA. With V trimmed by 1 base and J by 1 base, 0 bases remained unmatched. Autoimmune disease history or systemic immunosuppression barred patients. This receptor was taken from an adult with an advanced solid tumor such as melanoma, head and neck, liver or kidney cancer. The V and J genes are TRBV7-2 and TRBJ2-3; 9 bases align to TRBD2. Sequencing was performed on CD4+ or CD8+ T cells sorted from blood, taken in a trial of the OX40 agonist ivuxolimab. CDR3 residues: CASSLGTSGTDTQYF. The DNA of the CDR3 is TGTGCCAGCAGCTTAGGGACTAGCGGCACAGATACGCAGTATTTT.